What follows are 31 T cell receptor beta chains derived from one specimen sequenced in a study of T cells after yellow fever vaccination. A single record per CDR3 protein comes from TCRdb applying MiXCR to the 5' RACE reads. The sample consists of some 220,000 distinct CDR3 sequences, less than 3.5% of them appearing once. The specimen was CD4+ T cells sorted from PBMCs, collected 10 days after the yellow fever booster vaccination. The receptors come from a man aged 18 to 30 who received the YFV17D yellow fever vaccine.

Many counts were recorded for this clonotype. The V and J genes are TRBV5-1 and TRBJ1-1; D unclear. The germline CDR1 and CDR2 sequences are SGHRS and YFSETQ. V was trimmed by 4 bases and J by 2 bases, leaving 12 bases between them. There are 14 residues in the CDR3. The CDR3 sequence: CASSPWTANTEAFF. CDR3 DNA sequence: TGCGCCAGCAGCCCCTGGACCGCTAACACTGAAGCTTTCTTT.

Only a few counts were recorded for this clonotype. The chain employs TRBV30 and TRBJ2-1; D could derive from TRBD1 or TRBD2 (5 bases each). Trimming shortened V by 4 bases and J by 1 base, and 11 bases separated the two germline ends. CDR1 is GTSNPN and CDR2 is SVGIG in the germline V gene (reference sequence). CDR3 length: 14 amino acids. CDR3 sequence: CAWTGTRSYNEQFF. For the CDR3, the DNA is TGTGCCTGGACAGGGACGCGGTCCTACAATGAGCAGTTCTTC. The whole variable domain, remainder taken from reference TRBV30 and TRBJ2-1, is SQTIHQWPATLVQPVGSPLSLECTVEGTSNPNLYWYRQAAGRGLQLLFYSVGIGQISSEVPQNLSASRPQDRQFILSSKKLLLSDSGFYLCAWTGTRSYNEQFFGPGTRLTVL.

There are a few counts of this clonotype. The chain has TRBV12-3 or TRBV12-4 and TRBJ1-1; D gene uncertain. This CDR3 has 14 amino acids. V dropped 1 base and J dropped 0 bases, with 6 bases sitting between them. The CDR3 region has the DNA TGTGCCAGCAGTTTAGGAGCCTTGAACACTGAAGCTTTCTTT. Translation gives CASSLGALNTEAFF.

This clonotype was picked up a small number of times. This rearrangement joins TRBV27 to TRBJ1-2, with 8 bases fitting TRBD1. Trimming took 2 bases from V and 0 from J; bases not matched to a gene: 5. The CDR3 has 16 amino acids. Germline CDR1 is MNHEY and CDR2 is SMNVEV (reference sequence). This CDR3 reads CASSLDYRGTNYGYTF. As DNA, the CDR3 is TGTGCCAGCAGTTTAGATTACAGGGGGACTAACTATGGCTACACCTTC.

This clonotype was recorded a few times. In nucleotides, the CDR3 is TGTGCCAGCAGCTTTCCGGGACATAAAACCGGGGAGCTGTTTTTT. It specifies CASSFPGHKTGELFF. The chain joins TRBV11-2 to TRBJ2-2; TRBD1 is a possible D gene (6 bases). Germline assignment: CDR1 SGHAT and CDR2 FQNNGV. Trimming removed 3 bases from V and 5 bases from J, with 13 bases in between. The CDR3 has 15 residues. The whole variable domain, filled in from reference TRBV11-2 and TRBJ2-2, reads EAGVAQSPRYKIIEKRQSVAFWCNPISGHATLYWYQQILGQGPKLLIQFQNNGVVDDSQLPKDRFSAERLKGVDSTLKIQPAKLEDSAVYLCASSFPGHKTGELFFGEGSRLTVL.

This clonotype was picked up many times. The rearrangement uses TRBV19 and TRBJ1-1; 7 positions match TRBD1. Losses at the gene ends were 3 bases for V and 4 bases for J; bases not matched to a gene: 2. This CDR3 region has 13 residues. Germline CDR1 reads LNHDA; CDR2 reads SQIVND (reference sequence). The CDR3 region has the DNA TGTGCCAGTAGTATCCAGGGGGGCACTGAAGCTTTCTTT. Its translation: CASSIQGGTEAFF.

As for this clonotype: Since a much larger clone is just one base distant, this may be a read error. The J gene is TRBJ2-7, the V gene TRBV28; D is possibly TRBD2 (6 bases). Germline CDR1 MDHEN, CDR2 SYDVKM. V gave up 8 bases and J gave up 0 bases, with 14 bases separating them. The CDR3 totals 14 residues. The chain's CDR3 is CASWPFGSSYEQYV. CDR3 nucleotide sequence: TGTGCCAGCTGGCCATTCGGGAGCTCCTACGAGCAGTACGTC.

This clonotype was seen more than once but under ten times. CDR3 region: CASSLFGVDTQYF. CDR3 in DNA: TGTGCCAGCAGCTTGTTTGGGGTAGATACGCAGTATTTT. The chain employs TRBV5-4 and TRBJ2-3; D is unclear. V lost 1 base and J 5 bases, leaving 8 bases between the germline ends. The CDR3 is made up of 13 amino acids. Looked up from germline, CDR1 is SGHNT and CDR2 is YYREEE (reference sequence).

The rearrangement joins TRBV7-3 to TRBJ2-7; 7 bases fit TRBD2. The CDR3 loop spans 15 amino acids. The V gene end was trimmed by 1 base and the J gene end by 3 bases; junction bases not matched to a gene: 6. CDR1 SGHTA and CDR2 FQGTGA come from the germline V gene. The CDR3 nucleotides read TGTGCCAGCAGCTTAAGTTCGGGGGGTCACTACGAGCAGTACTTC. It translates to CASSLSSGGHYEQYF.

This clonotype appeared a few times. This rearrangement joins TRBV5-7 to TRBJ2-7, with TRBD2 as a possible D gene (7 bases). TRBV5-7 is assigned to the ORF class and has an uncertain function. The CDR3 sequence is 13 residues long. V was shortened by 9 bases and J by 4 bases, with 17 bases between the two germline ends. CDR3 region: CATDTGRGYEQYV. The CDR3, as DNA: TGTGCCACCGACACTGGGAGGGGGTACGAGCAGTACGTC.

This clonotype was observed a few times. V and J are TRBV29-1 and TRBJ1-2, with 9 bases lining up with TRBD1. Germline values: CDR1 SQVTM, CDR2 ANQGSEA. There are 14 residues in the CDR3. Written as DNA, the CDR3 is TGCACCGCCGGGACAGGGACCCCCTTCTATGGCTACACCTTC. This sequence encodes CTAGTGTPFYGYTF.

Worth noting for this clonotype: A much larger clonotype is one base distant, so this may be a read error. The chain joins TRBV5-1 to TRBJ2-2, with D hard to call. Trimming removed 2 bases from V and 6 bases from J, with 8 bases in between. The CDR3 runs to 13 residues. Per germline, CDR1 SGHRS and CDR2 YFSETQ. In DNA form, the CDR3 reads TGCGCCAGCAGCTTTCCGGACCCCGGGGAGCTGTTTTTT. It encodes CASSFPDPGELFF.

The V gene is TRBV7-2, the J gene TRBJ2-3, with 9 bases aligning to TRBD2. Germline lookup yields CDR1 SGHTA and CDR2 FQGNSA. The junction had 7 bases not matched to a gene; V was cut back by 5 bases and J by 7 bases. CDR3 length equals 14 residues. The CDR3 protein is CASSPPSGVYTQYF. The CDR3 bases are TGTGCCAGCAGCCCTCCTAGCGGGGTATATACGCAGTATTTT.

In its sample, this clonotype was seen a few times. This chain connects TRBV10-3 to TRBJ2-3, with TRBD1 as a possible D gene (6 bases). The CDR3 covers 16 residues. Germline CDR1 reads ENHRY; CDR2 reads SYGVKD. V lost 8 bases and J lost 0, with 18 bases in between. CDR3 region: CAISQGRGQSTDTQYF. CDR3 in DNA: TGTGCCATCTCACAAGGGAGAGGACAGAGCACAGATACGCAGTATTTT.

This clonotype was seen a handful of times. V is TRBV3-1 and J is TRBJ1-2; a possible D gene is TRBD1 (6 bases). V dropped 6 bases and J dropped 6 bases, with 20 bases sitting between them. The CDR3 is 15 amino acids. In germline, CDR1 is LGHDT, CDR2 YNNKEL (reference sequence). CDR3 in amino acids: CASRDRAQGNHGYTF. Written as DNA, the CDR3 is TGTGCCAGCAGAGATCGAGCACAGGGAAACCATGGCTACACCTTC.

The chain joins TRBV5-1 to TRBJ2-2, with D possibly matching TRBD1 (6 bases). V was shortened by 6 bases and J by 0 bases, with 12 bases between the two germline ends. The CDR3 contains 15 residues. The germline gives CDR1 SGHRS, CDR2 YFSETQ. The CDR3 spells CASTPDSPNTGELFF. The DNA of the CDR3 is TGCGCCAGCACCCCGGACAGTCCGAACACCGGGGAGCTGTTTTTT.

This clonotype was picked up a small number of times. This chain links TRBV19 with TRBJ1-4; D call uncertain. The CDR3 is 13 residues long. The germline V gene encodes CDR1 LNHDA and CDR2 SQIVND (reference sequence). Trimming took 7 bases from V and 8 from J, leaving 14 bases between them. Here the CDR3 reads CASNLPGGEKLFF. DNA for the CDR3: TGTGCCAGTAACCTACCGGGTGGGGAAAAACTGTTTTTT.

DNA for the CDR3: TGTGCCAGCAGTTTGCGGGGGGATCTTTACGAGCAGTACTTC. It yields the protein CASSLRGDLYEQYF. The V gene is TRBV12-3 or TRBV12-4, the J gene TRBJ2-7, with 8 bases aligning to TRBD2. V lost 3 bases to trimming and J lost 4 bases; unmatched junction nucleotides: 5. The CDR3 is 14 residues long.

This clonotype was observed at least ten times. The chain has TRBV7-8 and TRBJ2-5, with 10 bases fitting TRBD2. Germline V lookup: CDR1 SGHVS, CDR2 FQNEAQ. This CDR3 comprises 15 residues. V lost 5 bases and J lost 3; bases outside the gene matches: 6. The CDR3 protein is CASSHLLAGKETQYF. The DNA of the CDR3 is TGTGCCAGCAGCCACTTACTAGCGGGGAAAGAGACCCAGTACTTC.

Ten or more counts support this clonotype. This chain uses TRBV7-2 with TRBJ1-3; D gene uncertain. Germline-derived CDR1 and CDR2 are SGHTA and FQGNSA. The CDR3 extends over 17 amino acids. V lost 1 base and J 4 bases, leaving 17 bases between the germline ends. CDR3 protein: CASSLGLIRSSGNTIYF. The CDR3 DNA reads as TGTGCCAGCAGCTTAGGTCTGATACGGTCCTCGGGAAACACCATATATTTT.

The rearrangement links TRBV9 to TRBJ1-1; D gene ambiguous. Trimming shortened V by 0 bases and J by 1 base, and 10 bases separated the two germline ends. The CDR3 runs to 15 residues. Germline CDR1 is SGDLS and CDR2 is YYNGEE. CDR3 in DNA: TGTGCCAGCAGCGTAGCGGGCAGACCGAACACTGAAGCTTTCTTT. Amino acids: CASSVAGRPNTEAFF.

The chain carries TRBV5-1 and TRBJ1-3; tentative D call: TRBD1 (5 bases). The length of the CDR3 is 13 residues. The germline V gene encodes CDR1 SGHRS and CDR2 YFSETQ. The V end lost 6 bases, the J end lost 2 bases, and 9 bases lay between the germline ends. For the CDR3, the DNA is TGCGCCAGCACCGCGGGGCCTGGAAACACCATATATTTT. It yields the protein CASTAGPGNTIYF. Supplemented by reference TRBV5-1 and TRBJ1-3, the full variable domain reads KAGVTQTPRYLIKTRGQQVTLSCSPISGHRSVSWYQQTPGQGLQFLFEYFSETQRNKGNFPGRFSGRQFSNSRSEMNVSTLELGDSALYLCASTAGPGNTIYFGEGSWLTVV.

CDR3 amino acids: CASIGTLDNEQFF. In DNA, the CDR3 is TGTGCCAGCATCGGGACATTAGACAATGAGCAGTTCTTC. The genes are TRBV6-5 and TRBJ2-1; D is perhaps TRBD1 (6 bases). Trimming removed 7 bases from V and 5 bases from J, with 12 bases in between. The V gene's germline CDR1 is MNHEY and CDR2 SVGAGI. This CDR3 spans 13 amino acids.

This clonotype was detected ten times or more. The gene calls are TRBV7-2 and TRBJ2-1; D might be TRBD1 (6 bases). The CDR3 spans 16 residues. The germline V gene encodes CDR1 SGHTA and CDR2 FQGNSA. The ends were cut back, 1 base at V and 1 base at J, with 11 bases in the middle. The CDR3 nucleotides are TGTGCCAGCAGCTTAGTAAGGGGGATGTCCTACAATGAGCAGTTCTTC. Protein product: CASSLVRGMSYNEQFF.

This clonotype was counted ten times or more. The CDR3 is CASSASPGPKNIQYF. For the CDR3, the DNA is TGTGCCAGCAGCGCCAGCCCCGGGCCGAAAAACATTCAGTACTTC. The rearrangement links TRBV7-9 to TRBJ2-4; D is uncertain. The V end lost 5 bases, the J end lost 4 bases, and 15 bases lay between the germline ends. The CDR3 sequence is 15 residues long. Germline V gene sequence: CDR1 SEHNR, CDR2 FQNEAQ (reference sequence).

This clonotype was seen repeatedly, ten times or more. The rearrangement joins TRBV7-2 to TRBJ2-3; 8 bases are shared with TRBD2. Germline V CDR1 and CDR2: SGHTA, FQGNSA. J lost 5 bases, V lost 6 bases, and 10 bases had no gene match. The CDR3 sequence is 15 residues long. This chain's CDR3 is CASRRGARVGDTQYF. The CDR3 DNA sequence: TGTGCCAGCAGGCGGGGGGCCCGCGTCGGAGATACGCAGTATTTT.

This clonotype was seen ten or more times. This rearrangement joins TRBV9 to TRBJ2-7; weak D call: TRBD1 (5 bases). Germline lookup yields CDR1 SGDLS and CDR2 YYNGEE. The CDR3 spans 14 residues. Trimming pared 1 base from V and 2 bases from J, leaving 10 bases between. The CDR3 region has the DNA TGTGCCAGCAGCGTACAGGGTGTTCCCTACGAGCAGTACTTC. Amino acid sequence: CASSVQGVPYEQYF. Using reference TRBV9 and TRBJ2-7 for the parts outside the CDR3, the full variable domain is DSGVTQTPKHLITATGQRVTLRCSPRSGDLSVYWYQQSLDQGLQFLIQYYNGEERAKGNILERFSAQQFPDLHSELNLSSLELGDSALYFCASSVQGVPYEQYFGPGTRLTVT.

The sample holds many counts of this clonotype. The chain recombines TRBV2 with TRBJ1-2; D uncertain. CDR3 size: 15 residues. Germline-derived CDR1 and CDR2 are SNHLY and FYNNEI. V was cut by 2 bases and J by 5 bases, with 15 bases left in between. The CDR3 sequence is CASSEQQNGEYGYTF. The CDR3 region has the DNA TGTGCCAGCAGTGAACAACAGAACGGCGAATATGGCTACACCTTC.

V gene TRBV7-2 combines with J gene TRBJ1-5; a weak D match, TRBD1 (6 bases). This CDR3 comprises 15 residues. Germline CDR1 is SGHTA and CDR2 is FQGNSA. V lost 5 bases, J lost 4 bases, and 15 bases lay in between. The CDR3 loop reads CASSVGQQPNQPQHF. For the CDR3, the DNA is TGTGCCAGCAGCGTAGGACAGCAACCAAATCAGCCCCAGCATTTT.

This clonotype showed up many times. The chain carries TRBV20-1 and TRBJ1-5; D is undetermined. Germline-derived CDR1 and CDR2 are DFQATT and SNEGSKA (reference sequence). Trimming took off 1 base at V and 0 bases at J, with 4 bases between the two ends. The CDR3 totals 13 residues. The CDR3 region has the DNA TGCAGTGCTAGAGGCTTTAGCAATCAGCCCCAGCATTTT. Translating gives CSARGFSNQPQHF.

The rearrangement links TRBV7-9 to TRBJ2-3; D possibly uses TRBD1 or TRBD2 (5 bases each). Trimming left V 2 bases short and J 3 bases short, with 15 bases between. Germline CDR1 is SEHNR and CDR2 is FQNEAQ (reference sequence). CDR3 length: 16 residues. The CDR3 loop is CASSLTSGRVTDTQYF. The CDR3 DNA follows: TGTGCCAGCAGCTTAACTTCGGGACGTGTGACAGATACGCAGTATTTT. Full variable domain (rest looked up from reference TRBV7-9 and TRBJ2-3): DTGVSQNPRHKITKRGQNVTFRCDPISEHNRLYWYRQTLGQGPEFLTYFQNEAQLEKSRLLSDRFSAERPKGSFSTLEIQRTEQGDSAMYLCASSLTSGRVTDTQYFGPGTRLTVL.